The 31 T cell receptor beta chains in this list originate from one sample, sequenced in a study of T cell changes during pregnancy in multiple sclerosis. Clones were sequenced by immunoSEQ multiplex PCR, and TCRdb holds only the in-frame ones, with some missing. The sample lists 58,000 or so clones, 90% occurring once. The sample consisted of peripheral blood, taken in the first trimester of pregnancy. The receptors were sampled from a female donor in good health, enrolled as a control in a pregnancy study.

The V call is TRBV27, the J call TRBJ1-2; possibly TRBD1 for D (5 bases). V lost 3 bases and J 2 bases, leaving 16 bases between the germline ends. This CDR3 has 16 residues. The V gene's germline CDR1 is MNHEY and CDR2 SMNVEV (reference sequence). The chain's CDR3 is CASSLSAGRRNYGYTF. The CDR3 nucleotides read TGTGCCAGCAGTTTGAGTGCGGGACGAAGAAACTATGGCTACACCTTC.

This clone was observed a single time. The chain carries TRBV7-9 and TRBJ1-2, with 8 nucleotides matching TRBD1. Germline CDR1 and CDR2: SEHNR and FQNEAQ (reference sequence). The CDR3 sequence is 15 residues long. J lost 4 bases, V lost 6 bases, and 10 bases had no gene match. The CDR3 DNA is TGTGCCAGCAGTTCAGAGTATCAGGGGGCCTATGGCTACACCTTC. As protein: CASSSEYQGAYGYTF.

The genes are TRBV9 and TRBJ1-3; D is ambiguous. CDR1 and CDR2 from the germline V gene are SGDLS and YYNGEE. The CDR3 spans 16 residues. Trimming left V 4 bases short and J 0 bases short, with 14 bases between. The CDR3 here is CASSPRVRLSGNTIYF. CDR3 nucleotide sequence: TGTGCCAGCAGCCCCCGGGTCAGACTCTCTGGAAACACCATATATTTT. The full variable domain, rest sourced from reference TRBV9 and TRBJ1-3, is DSGVTQTPKHLITATGQRVTLRCSPRSGDLSVYWYQQSLDQGLQFLIQYYNGEERAKGNILERFSAQQFPDLHSELNLSSLELGDSALYFCASSPRVRLSGNTIYFGEGSWLTVV.

The CDR3, as DNA: TGTGCCAGCAGCAAAGGGGTAGGGCCGATACGGGACAGGGTAGTCTACGAGCAGTACTTC. Its translation is CASSKGVGPIRDRVVYEQYF. The chain employs TRBV21-1 and TRBJ2-7; the table's D call of TRBD1 was not tested on the DNA. TRBV21-1 is described as a pseudogene. The length of the CDR3 is 20 residues.

The chain recombines TRBV19 with TRBJ1-2; maybe TRBD1 (5 bases). V dropped 0 bases and J dropped 6 bases, with 11 bases sitting between them. The length of the CDR3 is 14 residues. The germline V gene has CDR1 LNHDA and CDR2 SQIVND (reference sequence). CDR3 amino acids: CASSIEEGFDGYTF. CDR3 in DNA: TGTGCCAGTAGTATAGAGGAGGGGTTTGATGGCTACACCTTC.

The chain links TRBV5-1 to TRBJ2-7; TRBD2 matches at 7 bases. Germline CDR1 is SGHRS and CDR2 is YFSETQ. There are 14 residues in the CDR3. The trim removed 2 bases at V and 3 bases at J, leaving 5 bases unmatched. The chain's CDR3 is CASSFERGGYEQYF. The DNA for the CDR3 is TGCGCCAGCAGCTTTGAGCGGGGCGGCTACGAGCAGTACTTC.

The chain is built from TRBV9 and TRBJ1-1, with 7 bases matching TRBD1. Trimming cost V 4 bases and J 1 base; bases outside gene matches: 4. Germline-derived CDR1 and CDR2 are SGDLS and YYNGEE. The CDR3 contains 14 residues. Written as DNA, the CDR3 is TGTGCCAGCAGCACTACAGGGGCGAACACTGAAGCTTTCTTT. It translates to CASSTTGANTEAFF. Using reference TRBV9 and TRBJ1-1 for the parts outside the CDR3, the full variable domain is DSGVTQTPKHLITATGQRVTLRCSPRSGDLSVYWYQQSLDQGLQFLIQYYNGEERAKGNILERFSAQQFPDLHSELNLSSLELGDSALYFCASSTTGANTEAFFGQGTRLTVV.

This chain connects TRBV5-1 to TRBJ2-3; no reliable D call. The CDR3 length is 14 residues. Trimming cost V 3 bases and J 1 base, with 9 bases left between them. CDR1 is SGHRS, CDR2 YFSETQ, per germline. CDR3 nucleotides: TGCGCCAGCAGCTCACGACTCCGCACAGATACGCAGTATTTT. This gives the protein CASSSRLRTDTQYF.

The chain has TRBV11-2 and TRBJ2-2; 10 bases fit TRBD2. CDR3 length: 15 amino acids. The trim removed 3 bases at V and 5 bases at J, leaving 3 bases unmatched. The germline gives CDR1 SGHAT, CDR2 FQNNGV. The CDR3 DNA sequence: TGTGCCAGCAGCTTTAGCGGGAGGCGAACCGGGGAGCTGTTTTTT. Encoded protein: CASSFSGRRTGELFF.

The chain uses TRBV18 and TRBJ1-2, with 7 positions matching TRBD1. Looked up from germline, CDR1 is KGHSH and CDR2 is LQKENI. The CDR3 runs 16 residues. V lost 3 bases and J lost 0; bases outside the gene matches: 7. The CDR3 sequence: CASSPEQGSANYGYTF. CDR3 in DNA: TGTGCCAGCTCACCGGAACAGGGGTCAGCTAACTATGGCTACACCTTC.

Written as DNA, the CDR3 is TGTGCCAGCAGTTTAGTCCAGGGAACGTCGGAAAAACTGTTTTTT. Amino acids: CASSLVQGTSEKLFF. The chain is built from TRBV28 and TRBJ1-4, with D tentatively TRBD1 (5 bases). This CDR3 is 15 amino acids long. The V end was cut by 2 bases, the J end by 8 bases, with 15 bases between. Germline lookup yields CDR1 MDHEN and CDR2 SYDVKM. The whole variable domain, filled in from reference TRBV28 and TRBJ1-4, reads DVKVTQSSRYLVKRTGEKVFLECVQDMDHENMFWYRQDPGLGLRLIYFSYDVKMKEKGDIPEGYSVSREKKERFSLILESASTNQTSMYLCASSLVQGTSEKLFFGSGTQLSVL.

V gene TRBV28 combines with J gene TRBJ2-7; 7 bases are shared with TRBD1. This CDR3 is 17 amino acids long. The J segment lost 0 bases and the V segment lost 5 bases, leaving 13 bases of the junction unmatched. Germline CDR1 reads MDHEN; CDR2 reads SYDVKM. This CDR3 is CASSPFSGQSSSYEQYF. The CDR3 region has the DNA TGTGCCAGCAGTCCTTTTTCGGGACAGTCGAGCTCCTACGAGCAGTACTTC.

The gene calls are TRBV27 and TRBJ2-1, with 7 bases identical to TRBD2. This CDR3 has 15 residues. Per germline, CDR1 MNHEY and CDR2 SMNVEV (reference sequence). V shed 6 bases and J 6 bases; nucleotides not matched to a gene: 11. The CDR3 spells CASRSTVAGLNEQFF. Here the CDR3 DNA reads TGTGCCAGCAGGAGTACAGTAGCGGGCCTCAATGAGCAGTTCTTC.

V usage is TRBV5-1 and J usage is TRBJ2-5; 13 bases are a match to TRBD2. Germline values: CDR1 SGHRS, CDR2 YFSETQ. After removal of 4 bases from V and 5 bases from J, the junction contained 5 bases not matched to a gene. The CDR3 contains 15 residues. The CDR3 sequence is CASSQGLAGRETQYF. The CDR3 DNA sequence: TGCGCCAGCAGCCAGGGACTAGCGGGGCGGGAGACCCAGTACTTC.

As DNA, the CDR3 is TGTGCCAGCAGCTCTCTAGCGGGTGGGCGCAGGGAGCTGTTTTTT. Translation gives CASSSLAGGRRELFF. This rearrangement joins TRBV14 to TRBJ2-2; 8 nucleotides align to TRBD2. The CDR3 is made up of 15 amino acids. The V gene's germline CDR1 is SGHDN and CDR2 FVKESK. V lost 5 bases to trimming and J lost 9 bases; unmatched junction nucleotides: 11.

The chain has TRBV23-1 and TRBJ2-3; TRBD2 matches at 13 bases. TRBV23-1 is an open reading frame whose function is uncertain. V lost 2 bases and J lost 2; bases outside the gene matches: 7. The CDR3 is 18 residues long. CDR3 nucleotide sequence: TGCGCCAGCAGTCAAACTACTAGCGGGGGGGATTACACAGATACGCAGTATTTT. Protein product: CASSQTTSGGDYTDTQYF.

This chain connects TRBV6-4 to TRBJ2-1; 11 nucleotides line up with TRBD2. The CDR3 consists of 19 residues. CDR1 and CDR2 (germline): MRHNA, SNTAGT. Trimming cost V 1 base and J 0 bases; bases outside gene matches: 8. The CDR3, as DNA: TGTGCCAGCAGTGACTTCACTAGCGGGGGCAAGAGCTCCTACAATGAGCAGTTCTTC. Translation gives CASSDFTSGGKSSYNEQFF.

The chain is built from TRBV2 and TRBJ2-3, with D unresolved. The V gene's germline CDR1 is SNHLY and CDR2 FYNNEI. The length of the CDR3 is 13 residues. Trimming removed 6 bases at V and 4 bases at J, with 11 bases between. In nucleotides, the CDR3 is TGTGCCAGCAGGGTCTCGGTCGCAGATACGCAGTATTTT. This codes for CASRVSVADTQYF.

The CDR3 reads CASKPLGTGDEKLFF. In nucleotides, the CDR3 is TGTGCCAGCAAGCCCTTAGGGACAGGGGACGAAAAACTGTTTTTT. J is TRBJ1-4 and V is TRBV2; 10 bases fit TRBD1. V gave up 7 bases and J gave up 8 bases; unmatched junction bases: 10. Per germline, CDR1 SNHLY and CDR2 FYNNEI. The CDR3 loop spans 15 amino acids.

Notes on this clone: Compared with germline, one end of the junction differs, possibly owing to a read error. This chain links TRBV20-1 with TRBJ1-1; the match to TRBD1 covers 9 bases. The CDR3 runs to 11 residues. The germline CDR1 and CDR2 sequences are DFQATT and SNEGSKA (reference sequence). CDR3 nucleotide sequence: TGCAGTGCGAGAGACAGGGGGAGAGCTTTCTTT. It encodes CSARDRGRAFF.

The chain joins TRBV27 to TRBJ2-7; weak D call: TRBD2 (7 bases). With 3 bases removed from V and 4 bases from J, the gap between germline ends came to 16 bases. Germline V lookup: CDR1 MNHEY, CDR2 SMNVEV (reference sequence). This CDR3 contains 15 residues. CDR3 DNA: TGTGCCAGCAGTTTGGCCTTAGGGGGGGCGTACGAGCAGTACTTC. As protein: CASSLALGGAYEQYF.

The genes are TRBV5-1 and TRBJ1-2, with 9 positions matching TRBD1. Germline V gives CDR1 SGHRS, CDR2 YFSETQ. Germline trimming cut 6 bases from V and 4 bases from J; bases unmatched to any gene: 4. The CDR3 spans 13 residues. The CDR3 nucleotides read TGCGCCAGCACCGGGACAGGGACCTATGGCTACACCTTC. Amino acid sequence: CASTGTGTYGYTF.

The genes are TRBV27 and TRBJ2-7, with TRBD2 matching 8 bases. Trimming cost V 8 bases and J 0 bases; bases outside gene matches: 6. CDR1 is MNHEY, CDR2 SMNVEV, per germline (reference sequence). The CDR3 is made up of 14 amino acids. CDR3 sequence: CASSGGISSYEQYF. The CDR3 DNA is TGTGCCAGCTCGGGGGGGATCTCCTCCTACGAGCAGTACTTC.

This sequence joins TRBV6-1 and TRBJ2-1; 7 nucleotides match TRBD2. The CDR3 consists of 13 residues. The V segment lost 3 bases and the J segment 6 bases; nucleotides outside the gene matches: 2. The germline gives CDR1 MNHNS, CDR2 SASEGT. The DNA for the CDR3 is TGTGCCAGCAGTGACGTAGCGGGCAATGAGCAGTTCTTC. Its translation is CASSDVAGNEQFF.

This chain joins TRBV28 and TRBJ1-4, with D unclear. From germline, CDR1 is MDHEN and CDR2 SYDVKM. The CDR3 is made up of 13 amino acids. V lost 3 bases and J 4 bases, leaving 6 bases between the germline ends. The CDR3 loop is CASSLSFNEKLFF. CDR3 nucleotide sequence: TGTGCCAGCAGTTTGTCCTTTAATGAAAAACTGTTTTTT.

The chain recombines TRBV7-8 with TRBJ2-3; TRBD2 matches at 8 bases. Losses at the gene ends were 3 bases for V and 6 bases for J; bases not matched to a gene: 8. CDR3 length: 15 residues. The germline V gene has CDR1 SGHVS and CDR2 FQNEAQ. The CDR3 DNA reads as TGTGCCAGCAGCTTCGGGGGGGGCCCGACCGATACGCAGTATTTT. Translated: CASSFGGGPTDTQYF. The full variable domain, completed using reference TRBV7-8 and TRBJ2-3, is GAGVSQSPRYKVAKRGQDVALRCDPISGHVSLFWYQQALGQGPEFLTYFQNEAQLDKSGLPSDRFFAERPEGSVSTLKIQRTQQEDSAVYLCASSFGGGPTDTQYFGPGTRLTVL.

The chain employs TRBV29-1 and TRBJ1-2; no clear D. V gave up 6 bases and J gave up 6 bases, with 11 bases separating them. Germline lookup yields CDR1 SQVTM and CDR2 ANQGSEA. The CDR3 sequence is 11 residues long. The chain's CDR3 is CSVADGDGYTF. The CDR3, as DNA: TGCAGCGTCGCAGACGGGGATGGCTACACCTTC.

V usage is TRBV6-1 and J usage is TRBJ1-2, with 7 bases aligning to TRBD1. CDR1 is MNHNS, CDR2 SASEGT, per germline. The length of the CDR3 is 15 residues. With 4 bases clipped from V and 2 bases from J, the junction kept 7 bases outside the gene matches. The chain's CDR3 is CASSGQTGTNYGYTF. The CDR3, as DNA: TGTGCCAGCAGTGGGCAGACAGGGACGAACTATGGCTACACCTTC.

The V and J genes are TRBV5-1 and TRBJ2-1; 8 nucleotides align to TRBD2. Germline V gene data show CDR1 as SGHRS and CDR2 as YFSETQ. The CDR3 is 16 amino acids. V gave up 1 base and J gave up 10 bases; unmatched junction bases: 13. CDR3 nucleotides: TGCGCCAGCAGCTTGATCTCAGCGGGGGCCTTTCGAGAGCAGTTCTTC. Translating gives CASSLISAGAFREQFF.

This chain uses TRBV6-5 with TRBJ1-3; weak D call: TRBD1 (6 bases). V dropped 1 base and J dropped 2 bases, with 12 bases sitting between them. The CDR3 is made up of 16 amino acids. The germline V gene has CDR1 MNHEY and CDR2 SVGAGI. In DNA form, the CDR3 reads TGTGCCAGCAGTTACTTGAAGGGGGTGGCTGGAAACACCATATATTTT. This translates into CASSYLKGVAGNTIYF.

A few counts support this clone. The chain carries TRBV7-3 and TRBJ1-6; 10 bases line up with TRBD1. The length of the CDR3 is 13 residues. The V and J ends lost 5 bases and 16 bases, in that order; junction bases with no gene match: 8. Per the germline V gene, CDR1 is SGHTA and CDR2 is FQGTGA. The CDR3 region is CASSLRQGAPLHF. CDR3 in DNA: TGTGCCAGCAGCCTCAGACAGGGGGCCCCGCTCCACTTT.